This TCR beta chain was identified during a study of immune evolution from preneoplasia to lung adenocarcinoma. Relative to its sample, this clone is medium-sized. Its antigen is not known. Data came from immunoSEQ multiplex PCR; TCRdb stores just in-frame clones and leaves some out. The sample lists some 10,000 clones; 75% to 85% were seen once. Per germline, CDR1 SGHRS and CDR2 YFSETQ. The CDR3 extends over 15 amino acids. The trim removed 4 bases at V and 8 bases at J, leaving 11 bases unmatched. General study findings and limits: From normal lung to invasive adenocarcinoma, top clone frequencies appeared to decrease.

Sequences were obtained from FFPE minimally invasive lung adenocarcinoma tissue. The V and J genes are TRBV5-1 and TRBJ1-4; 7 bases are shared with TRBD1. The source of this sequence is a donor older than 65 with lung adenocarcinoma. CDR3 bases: TGCGCCAGCAGCGGGTTGACAGGGATTGGGGAAAAACTGTTTTTT. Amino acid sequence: CASSGLTGIGEKLFF.